This is a list of T cell receptor beta chains from one sample in a study of vaccination and CD4 T cells after COVID-19. The antigens for these receptors are not known. TCRdb ran MiXCR on the PCR reads and lists one entry per CDR3 protein. Here the sample spans approximately 5,100 distinct CDR3 sequences, under 80% being singletons. What was sequenced was CD4+ T cells from blood, cultured in vitro. The receptors stem from a human donor who had recovered from COVID-19. The CDR3 runs from the conserved cysteine through the conserved F or W. D genes are given only for firm matches. Some rows have no size entry. The others give once, few or many, or a class for an expanded clone.

clone_size j_call d_call v_call cdr3_nt cdr3_aa
once TRBJ1-5 - TRBV7-9 TGTGCCAGCAGCTCCATCCTGGGACAGCCCCAGCATTTT CASSSILGQPQHF
- TRBJ2-5 TRBD2 TRBV20-1 TGCAGTGCTAGAGATCCCCGGGGACTACTACAAGAGACCCAGTACTTC CSARDPRGLLQETQYF
- TRBJ2-3 - TRBV12-3/TRBV12-4 TGTGCCAGCAGTCCCCATCGGAGTAGCAACTTGTATTTT CASSPHRSSNLYF
- TRBJ1-5 - TRBV24-1 TGTGCCACCAGTGAATCCAGCCGCAATCAGCCCCAGCATTTT CATSESSRNQPQHF
- TRBJ1-2 - TRBV6-5 TGTGCCAGCAGTTACTTCGTAGGGAGCTATGGCTACACCTTC CASSYFVGSYGYTF
- TRBJ1-1 - TRBV20-1 TGCAGTGCTAGAGATAGGAGACATTTGAACACTGAAGCTTTCTTT CSARDRRHLNTEAFF
once TRBJ2-5 - TRBV7-3 TGTGCCAGCAGCCCTGGGGCACAAGAGACCCAGTACTTC CASSPGAQETQYF
- TRBJ1-5 - TRBV19 TGTGCCAGTAGTATCGGGAAAGTGCAGCCCCAGCATTTT CASSIGKVQPQHF
- TRBJ2-7 - TRBV27 TGTGCCAGCGGGGAACAGACACCGGGAGCCAACGAGCAGTACTTC CASGEQTPGANEQYF
- TRBJ2-1 TRBD2 TRBV6-1 TGTGCCAGCAGGGGACTAGCGGCAACTTCCTACAATGAGCAGTTCTTC CASRGLAATSYNEQFF
- TRBJ2-4 - TRBV19 TGTGCCAGTAGTATTGGCAGGGCTGACATTCAGTACTTC CASSIGRADIQYF
- TRBJ2-7 - TRBV11-1 TGTGCCAGCAGCTTAGGAAGAGCCTCCTCCTACGAGCAGTACTTC CASSLGRASSYEQYF